Described below is a single T cell receptor beta chain sequence and its context. Its antigen is unidentified. Related graft donors supplied nonmyeloablative bone marrow transplants, and mixed chimerism was transient. The data originate from a study of Tregs in tolerant kidney transplant recipients. Sequencing was performed with immunoSEQ multiplex PCR; in TCRdb, only in-frame clones are kept and a portion is missing. The sample comprises tens of thousands of clones, approximately 89% of which are singletons, and 3.8% rests with the top ten. Whole-study results and caveats: Few patients were studied, so findings need validation in larger groups.

This CDR3 is 13 amino acids long. CDR1 is SNHLY and CDR2 is FYNNEI in the germline V gene. Trimming cost V 4 bases and J 1 base, with 7 bases left between them. This receptor was identified in a human patient who received a combined kidney and bone marrow transplant. A subset of T cells may come from the graft donor. This material consisted of CD4+ T cells from blood (PBMCs), taken 6 months after the transplant. V usage is TRBV2 and J usage is TRBJ1-2, with unresolved D. The CDR3 sequence: CASSGQINYGYTF. The DNA of the CDR3 is TGTGCCAGCAGTGGGCAGATTAACTATGGCTACACCTTC.